This section outlines one T cell receptor (beta chain) sequence together with its context. What it recognizes is unknown. Germline trimming cut 4 bases from V and 1 base from J; bases unmatched to any gene: 2. The CDR3 is 14 amino acids. Germline assignment: CDR1 SGHDT and CDR2 YYEEEE. In the PCR, 60 Vbeta and 13 Jbeta primers were used. The assay was immunoSEQ multiplex PCR, and TCRdb's table has in-frame clones only and misses some. The sample consists of 90,000 to 100,000 clones, approximately 80% of them appearing once. The data were taken from a study of cytomegalovirus exposure and HLA in healthy donors. Study-wide points: Roughly uniform depth of sequencing across donors was assumed in presence/absence analyses.

The clonotype was recovered from a woman aged 60-75 years in good health and CMV-seronegative. The chain employs TRBV5-6 and TRBJ1-5; 7 bases fit TRBD1. The specimen sequenced was PBMCs. CDR3: CASSPDRSNQPQHF. Written as DNA, the CDR3 is TGTGCCAGCAGCCCGGACAGGAGCAATCAGCCCCAGCATTTT.